This T cell receptor beta chain comes out of a study of blood T cells in healthy people across ages. A J-beta primer mix and a sample-barcoded 5' primer were used in a second PCR of about 7 to 12 cycles. A template-switch adaptor with 12 random nucleotides tagged each cDNA molecule. TCRdb fed the 5' RACE reads into MiXCR, producing one record per CDR3 protein. The table includes about 500,000 distinct CDR3 sequences, 24% detected once. This CDR3 contains 14 residues. CDR1 and CDR2 (germline): ENHRY, SYGVKD. V was pared by 6 bases and J by 6 bases, with 6 bases of the junction left unmatched. This clonotype showed up just a few times. This sample also belongs to another study, concerning T cells of mothers and their children. That paper adds: The authors added sample barcodes and 2-4 random nucleotides using the M1S primer of the second PCR. Each child contributed several million TCR beta CDR3 reads, while each mother contributed over 8 million.

V is TRBV10-3 and J is TRBJ2-1; 9 nucleotides agree with TRBD2. The specimen was blood. The receptor was isolated from a boy between 10 and 17 years old in good health. The CDR3 loop reads CAISKSGGSNEQFF. The CDR3 nucleotides read TGTGCCATCAGCAAAAGCGGGGGGTCCAATGAGCAGTTCTTC.